Listed here are 6 T cell receptor beta chains from one sample, sequenced in a study of identical twins. TCRdb reanalysed the 5' RACE reads using MiXCR and keeps one entry per CDR3 protein. The sample lists approximately 1.8 million distinct CDR3 sequences; roughly a third were seen once. The source material was cord blood. The receptors here all came from a newborn girl in good health.

Comment on this clonotype: The germline gene is not matched at one end of the junction; a read error may be the cause. V usage is TRBV28 and J usage is TRBJ2-7; no clear D. CDR3 length: 14 amino acids. Germline loops: CDR1 MDHEN, CDR2 SYDVKM. In nucleotides, the CDR3 is TGTGCCAGCAGTAGAAAGGGCCCGACCTACGGGCAGTACTTC. This gives the protein CASSRKGPTYGQYF. The variable domain in full, with the rest retrieved from reference TRBV28 and TRBJ2-7, is DVKVTQSSRYLVKRTGEKVFLECVQDMDHENMFWYRQDPGLGLRLIYFSYDVKMKEKGDIPEGYSVSREKKERFSLILESASTNQTSMYLCASSRKGPTYGQYFGPGTRLTVT.

This clonotype has only a few counts. This chain connects TRBV12-3 or TRBV12-4 to TRBJ2-6; 7 bases are shared with TRBD1. V gave up 2 bases and J gave up 3 bases; unmatched junction bases: 1. CDR3 length: 15 amino acids. The CDR3 region is CASSLRQGGANVLTF. CDR3 nucleotide sequence: TGTGCCAGCAGTTTAAGACAGGGTGGGGCCAACGTCCTGACTTTC.

The chain combines TRBV12-3 or TRBV12-4 with TRBJ1-1; D perhaps matches TRBD1 (5 bases). The CDR3 extends over 12 amino acids. The V end lost 5 bases, the J end lost 8 bases, and 12 bases lay between the germline ends. The CDR3 is CASSRQKIEAFF. CDR3 DNA sequence: TGTGCCAGCAGTAGACAGAAAATAGAAGCTTTCTTT.

The V call is TRBV4-1, the J call TRBJ1-6; D remains unclear. Trimming shortened V by 7 bases and J by 10 bases, and 5 bases separated the two germline ends. Germline CDR1 reads MGHRA; CDR2 reads YSYEKL. The CDR3 spans 10 residues. This chain's CDR3 is CASMPSPLHF. DNA for the CDR3: TGCGCCAGCATGCCCTCACCCCTCCACTTT.

The chain is built from TRBV20-1 and TRBJ1-4; perhaps TRBD1 as D (5 bases). Germline CDR1 and CDR2: DFQATT and SNEGSKA (reference sequence). The V end lost 6 bases, the J end lost 7 bases, and 15 bases lay between the germline ends. The CDR3 runs to 13 residues. The CDR3 nucleotides are TGCAGTGCATGGGGGATGTTAAGTGAAAAACTGTTTTTT. It is translated as CSAWGMLSEKLFF.

This clonotype was counted a few times. The rearrangement links TRBV7-2 to TRBJ2-1; tentative D call: TRBD1 (6 bases). The length of the CDR3 is 17 residues. Deletions cut 2 bases from V and 7 bases from J, with 21 bases between. Germline V gene data show CDR1 as SGHTA and CDR2 as FQGNSA. CDR3 protein: CASSLRIRGSGNNEQFF. The CDR3 DNA sequence: TGTGCCAGCAGCTTAAGGATTAGGGGGTCGGGGAATAATGAGCAGTTCTTC. Full variable domain (missing parts from reference TRBV7-2 and TRBJ2-1): GAGVSQSPSNKVTEKGKDVELRCDPISGHTALYWYRQSLGQGLEFLIYFQGNSAPDKSGLPSDRFSAERTGGSVSTLTIQRTQQEDSAVYLCASSLRIRGSGNNEQFFGPGTRLTVL.